What follows describes a single T cell receptor (beta chain). TCRdb keeps only in-frame clones here, not all; method: immunoSEQ multiplex PCR. The sample has 150,000 to 200,000 clones; around 86% are singletons. The sample originates from a study of blood T cell repertoires in COVID-19. Trimming took 1 base from V and 0 from J; bases not matched to a gene: 2. Per the germline V gene, CDR1 is SGHVS and CDR2 is FNYEAQ. CDR3 length equals 16 residues. Sequenced input: peripheral blood. This rearrangement joins TRBV7-6 to TRBJ2-1, with 8 bases matching TRBD2. The clonotype comes from a woman in her 70s with COVID-19, enrolled during active disease. The DNA of the CDR3 is TGTGCCAGCAGCTTAGTAGCGGGATACTCCTACAATGAGCAGTTCTTC. It codes for CASSLVAGYSYNEQFF.